These T cell receptor beta chains were read from a single sample in a study of blood T cells in healthy people across ages. TCRdb analysed the 5' RACE reads with MiXCR anew, one entry per CDR3 protein. The repertoire has roughly 1,800,000 distinct CDR3 sequences, roughly 49% of them found once; the top ten carry around 2.1%. The source material was blood. Receptors originate from a woman in her 40s in good health. The CDR3 runs from the conserved cysteine through the conserved F or W. A D gene is named only where the DNA matches it firmly. Expanded clones get a size class; other rows say once, few or many, or leave the size out.

J | D | size | V | DNA | CDR3
TRBJ2-1 | TRBD2 | NA | TRBV4-2 | TGTGCCAGCAGCCCAGTCCCCCTAGCGGGCTCCTACAATGAGCAGTTCTTC | CASSPVPLAGSYNEQFF
TRBJ2-7 | NA | few | TRBV4-2 | TGTGCCAGCAGCCAAGACGGGACGGGCTCCTACGAGCAGTACTTC | CASSQDGTGSYEQYF
TRBJ2-3 | NA | NA | TRBV20-1 | TGCAGTGCTAGGGCACTCCGAGGGGCAGATACGCAGTATTTT | CSARALRGADTQYF
TRBJ1-2 | NA | few | TRBV12-3/TRBV12-4 | TGTGCCAGCAGTTTTACAAGGGAGTCACGGGGCTACACCTTC | CASSFTRESRGYTF
TRBJ2-1 | NA | NA | TRBV15 | TGTGCCACCGGCAGAGAGAGGACAAGCTCCTACAATGAGCAGTTCTTC | CATGRERTSSYNEQFF
TRBJ1-2 | NA | NA | TRBV28 | TGTGCCAGCAGTCCCCTCGACCTGGGAGGCTACACCTTC | CASSPLDLGGYTF
TRBJ2-1 | NA | once | TRBV6-2/TRBV6-3 | TGTGCCAGCAGTTACGGGGGGTATGAGCAGTTCTTC | CASSYGGYEQFF
TRBJ2-1 | NA | NA | TRBV7-8 | TGTGCCAGCAGCTCCGGGATCCTAATTGACAATGAGCAGTTCTTC | CASSSGILIDNEQFF
TRBJ1-4 | NA | NA | TRBV9 | TGTGCCAGCAGCCCCCGTTGGGGACTCACAACTAATGAAAAACTGTTTTTT | CASSPRWGLTTNEKLFF
TRBJ2-5 | NA | NA | TRBV27 | TGTGCCAGCAGCGAGCTGAACAATGAGCAGTACTTC | CASSELNNEQYF
TRBJ2-5 | TRBD2 | NA | TRBV7-3 | TGTGCCAGCAGCTTAGTCGCGGGGGGGCCCAATGAGACCCAGTACTTC | CASSLVAGGPNETQYF
TRBJ2-3 | NA | NA | TRBV12-3/TRBV12-4 | TGTGCCATTCCGGACATTTTCGCTAGCACAGATACGCAGTATTTT | CAIPDIFASTDTQYF
TRBJ2-5 | NA | few | TRBV2 | TGTGCCAGCATGGGGGGGGACAGCTATTTTCAAGAGACCCAGTACTTC | CASMGGDSYFQETQYF
TRBJ1-5 | NA | NA | TRBV4-3 | TGCGCCAGCAGCCAGGGCCTAAGGGATCAGCCCCAGCATTTT | CASSQGLRDQPQHF
TRBJ2-1 | NA | NA | TRBV6-2/TRBV6-3 | TGTGCCAGCAGTTATGGAAGCGGAGCCTGCAATGAGCAGTTCTTC | CASSYGSGACNEQFF
TRBJ1-2 | NA | few | TRBV7-8 | TGTGCCAGCAGCTTAGATGAGGGGGCTAACTATGGCTACACCTTC | CASSLDEGANYGYTF
TRBJ1-4 | NA | NA | TRBV24-1 | TGTGCCACCAGTGATCTATCTGAAAAACTGTTTTTT | CATSDLSEKLFF
TRBJ1-2 | NA | NA | TRBV27 | TGTGCCAGCGGAGGGCAGGGCGCGCGGAATGGCTACACCTTC | CASGGQGARNGYTF
TRBJ2-7 | TRBD2 | NA | TRBV6-2/TRBV6-3 | TGTGCCAGCAGCCTGACAGAACTAGCGGGGGCGACAGACTACAATGAGCAGTACTTC | CASSLTELAGATDYNEQYF
TRBJ1-6 | NA | NA | TRBV27 | TGTGCCAGCAGTTTGGGCAGCAGAAATTCACCCCTCCACTTT | CASSLGSRNSPLHF
TRBJ2-3 | NA | NA | TRBV24-1 | TGTGCCACCAGTGATTTGGGGGACGGCTTGGATACGCAGTATTTT | CATSDLGDGLDTQYF
TRBJ2-7 | TRBD2 | NA | TRBV7-7 | TGTGCTAGCAGCTCGCCGACTAGCGGGGAGTGCTACGAGCAGTACTTC | CASSSPTSGECYEQYF
TRBJ1-5 | NA | NA | TRBV2 | TGTGCCAGCAGTTCGTTGGCAGGGAGAAATCAGCCCCAGCATTTT | CASSSLAGRNQPQHF
TRBJ2-3 | TRBD2 | once | TRBV6-6 | TGTGCCAGCAGTTACTCGACTAGCGGGGGATCCCGGGATACGCAGTATTTT | CASSYSTSGGSRDTQYF
TRBJ2-5 | NA | many | TRBV12-3/TRBV12-4 | TGTGCCAGCAGTGGGGGAGAGGCACAAGAGACCCAGTACTTC | CASSGGEAQETQYF
TRBJ2-1 | TRBD2 | NA | TRBV6-2/TRBV6-3 | TGTGCCAGCAGTCAAAACTACGGGGGGGCGTTGAATGAGCAGTTCTTC | CASSQNYGGALNEQFF
TRBJ2-5 | TRBD2 | NA | TRBV3-1 | TGTGCCAGCAGCCAAGATTCGGCTAGCGGTGAGACCCAGTACTTC | CASSQDSASGETQYF
TRBJ2-5 | TRBD1 | NA | TRBV5-1 | TGCGCCAGTAAGTTGAGACAGGGGATCCAAGAGACCCAGTACTTC | CASKLRQGIQETQYF
TRBJ1-1 | NA | NA | TRBV6-5 | TGTGCCAGCAGTTTCAGGGACGGCCCTCGGAACACTGAAGCTTTCTTT | CASSFRDGPRNTEAFF
TRBJ2-5 | TRBD2 | few | TRBV7-9 | TGTGCCAGCAGCACACTAGCGGGGATCTACAATGAGCAGTACTTC | CASSTLAGIYNEQYF
TRBJ1-2 | NA | few | TRBV6-1 | TGTGCCAGCAGTGAAGAGGCAGGGGATGGCTACACCTTC | CASSEEAGDGYTF
TRBJ2-7 | TRBD1 | few | TRBV5-1 | TGCGCCAGCAGTTCCCCGGGACAGTCACCTTACGAGCAGTACTTC | CASSSPGQSPYEQYF
TRBJ2-7 | NA | NA | TRBV7-2 | TGTGCCAGCAGCTCTCAGGGGCGACACCTCCGGCACGAGCAGTACTTC | CASSSQGRHLRHEQYF
TRBJ2-3 | TRBD1 | few | TRBV27 | TGTGCCAGCAGTTGGACAGGGTTAAATACGCAGTATTTT | CASSWTGLNTQYF
TRBJ2-2 | TRBD2 | NA | TRBV27 | TGTGCCAGCAGTTTACAAGCGGGGGGGAACACCGGGGAGCTGTTTTTT | CASSLQAGGNTGELFF
TRBJ1-2 | NA | NA | TRBV10-3 | TGTGCCACCGCGGGGGGCTACTATGGCTACACCTTC | CATAGGYYGYTF
TRBJ2-5 | NA | NA | TRBV4-3 | TGCGCCGGCAGCCAAGATCTGGGGGAAGAAGAGATCCAGTACTTC | CAGSQDLGEEEIQYF
TRBJ2-5 | TRBD2 | NA | TRBV11-1 | TGTGCCAGCAGCTCTCGACTAGCGGGGGTAGAGACCCAGTACTTC | CASSSRLAGVETQYF
TRBJ2-3 | NA | many | TRBV3-1 | TGTGCCAGCAGCCAAGAACAGGCAGATACGCAGTATTTT | CASSQEQADTQYF
TRBJ2-7 | NA | many | TRBV20-1 | TGCAGTGCTAGAAAGGGGACCGGGACTCCCTCCTACGAGCAGTACTTC | CSARKGTGTPSYEQYF
TRBJ2-7 | NA | NA | TRBV13 | TGTGCCAGCAGCTCCATGACAGGAGATTCCTACGAGCAGTACTTC | CASSSMTGDSYEQYF
TRBJ1-2 | TRBD1 | NA | TRBV7-9 | TGTGCCAGCAGCTTAGACAGGGGGCATGGCGGCTACACCTTC | CASSLDRGHGGYTF
TRBJ2-3 | NA | few | TRBV6-5 | TGTGCCAGCACGGGACACAACACAGATACGCAGTATTTT | CASTGHNTDTQYF
TRBJ2-5 | TRBD2 | NA | TRBV20-1 | TGCAGTGCTAGCCACCGACGAGCGGGGGAAGAGACCCAGTACTTC | CSASHRRAGEETQYF
TRBJ2-3 | NA | NA | TRBV29-1 | TGCAGCGTTGAAGTCGGTTGGGGGGGGGCTATAGATACGCAGTATTTT | CSVEVGWGGAIDTQYF
TRBJ2-5 | NA | NA | TRBV6-1 | TGTGCCAGCAGAGCAGGCCAGGGGTTAGAGACCCAGTACTTC | CASRAGQGLETQYF
TRBJ1-1 | NA | NA | TRBV20-1 | TGCAGCCCATCATCGCGCCCGCTGAACACTGAAGCTTTCTTT | CSPSSRPLNTEAFF
TRBJ2-5 | NA | NA | TRBV10-1 | TGCGCCAGCAGTGCGGGGATAGGGGAGACCCAGTACTTC | CASSAGIGETQYF
TRBJ2-5 | NA | few | TRBV13 | TGTGCCAGCAGCCTAGAGGCCAGCTCCCAAGAGACCCAGTACTTC | CASSLEASSQETQYF
TRBJ2-6 | TRBD1 | few | TRBV20-1 | TGCAGTGCTAGAGTACAGGGGATTTTAGATGGGGCCAACGTCCTGACTTTC | CSARVQGILDGANVLTF
TRBJ2-4 | NA | NA | TRBV28 | TGTGCCAGCAGTTTAGGGGTCCGGGACACTGAGCAGTACTTC | CASSLGVRDTEQYF
TRBJ2-5 | TRBD2 | NA | TRBV27 | TGTGCCAGCAGTTCTCCGACGGGGGGGCCCGAGACCCAGTACTTC | CASSSPTGGPETQYF
TRBJ2-1 | NA | few | TRBV7-8 | TGTGCCAGCAGCTTCTTACTGCAGGGTCGTGAGCAGTTCTTC | CASSFLLQGREQFF
TRBJ2-5 | NA | few | TRBV4-3 | TGCGCCAGCAGCCAAGATTCGACAGAGAAGGGCCAAGAGACCCAGTACTTC | CASSQDSTEKGQETQYF
TRBJ1-2 | TRBD1 | once | TRBV5-1 | TGCGCCAGCAGCACTTCCCGGACAGGATCTAACTATGGCTACACCTTC | CASSTSRTGSNYGYTF